This TCR beta chain comes out of a study of cytomegalovirus exposure and HLA in healthy donors. Primers: 60 Vbeta forward and 13 Jbeta reverse. Clones were sequenced by immunoSEQ multiplex PCR, and TCRdb holds only the in-frame ones, with some missing. Here the sample spans approximately 150,000 clones, more than 60% being singletons. Looked up from germline, CDR1 is MGHRA and CDR2 is YSYEKL. The length of the CDR3 is 16 residues. V shed 0 bases and J shed 5 bases, with 17 bases lying between them. This clone was found a few times. Sequencing input: PBMCs. The sequence was collected from a female donor in good health and CMV-seronegative. The chain carries TRBV4-1 and TRBJ2-7; possibly TRBD2 for D (5 bases). This CDR3 is CASSQDPSGPLHEQYF. Here the CDR3 DNA reads TGCGCCAGCAGCCAAGACCCCAGCGGACCTCTCCACGAGCAGTACTTC.